This paragraph reports one T cell receptor (beta chain). In the authors' workflow: Nucleated cell number was recorded as an estimate derived from reference gene primer amplification. Here immunoSEQ multiplex PCR was the method, and the copy in TCRdb shows in-frame clones only, minus some. D and trimming were read from the DNA, whereas the V and J calls and clone size are those reported in that table. The sample has around 100,000 clones; less than 90% are singletons. The sample belongs to a study of blood T cell repertoires in COVID-19. Turning to the study itself: Spain, Italy and the United States supplied samples that represented acute and convalescent COVID-19. Sample material is recorded as cDNA or gDNA derived from T cells, B-cell-depleted T cells, or PBMCs.

The specimen sequenced was peripheral blood. The TCR originated in a man aged 30 to 39 in a cohort sampled during active COVID-19.

The chain's CDR3 is CASNKRGVSETQYF. CDR3 coding DNA: TGTGCCAGCAATAAGCGGGGGGTATCGGAGACCCAGTACTTC. The chain carries TRBV27 and TRBJ2-5, with 9 positions matching TRBD2. CDR3 length equals 14 residues. CDR1 is MNHEY, CDR2 SMNVEV, per germline (reference sequence). With V trimmed by 7 bases and J by 5 bases, 8 bases remained unmatched.